Sequencing of this TCR beta chain was carried out in a study of shared clonotypes between healthy human individuals. Only in-frame clones appear in the TCRdb table, and some are missing; sequencing was by immunoSEQ multiplex PCR. The data contain approximately 740,000 clones, around two thirds of them seen just once; the ten biggest clones take up roughly 1.7%. V lost 3 bases to trimming and J lost 3 bases; unmatched junction nucleotides: 3. The CDR3 extends over 14 amino acids. Germline V gene lookup returns CDR1 SGHTA and CDR2 FQGTGA. Study conclusions and caveats: As a rule, naive subsets had a larger estimated richness than memory subsets.

With respect to this clone: Antigen specificity is unknown.

The sequenced sample was memory CD4+ T cells sorted from blood. Specified subset: CD45RA-negative fraction. The chain links TRBV7-3 to TRBJ2-7; 9 positions match TRBD2. The clonotype comes from a woman aged 25 to 39 in good health. The CDR3 here is CASSLSSGSYEQYF. As DNA, the CDR3 is TGTGCCAGCAGCTTGAGTAGCGGGAGCTACGAGCAGTACTTC.